This T cell receptor (beta chain) was retrieved from a study of T cell responses to AZD1222 COVID-19 vaccine (dated by TCRdb to about 2021). Notes on the research overall: A total of just over 230 trial participants underwent TCR sequencing, of whom 207 had received two doses of AZD1222 and roughly 26 had received two doses of the MenACWY control vaccine. Trial participants were enrolled by age into 18-55, 56-69 and 70-plus year subgroups, with about 150, 27 and 61 TCR-sequenced participants respectively. Results and caveats for the whole study, not just this receptor: Because no day 14 peak-response samples were available, the repertoires could be characterized only after the peak T cell response. Reportedly, close to half of the unique spike-specific TCRs recognized epitopes lying outside the regions that are mutated in the B.1.351 and B.1.1.7 variants. The 56-69-year group was small, and its depth increase did not reach significance, likely because of low power. Conclusions about previously exposed vaccinees are limited because only a handful of AZD1222 recipients were SARS-CoV-2 seropositive at baseline. The whole spike protein was spanned by vaccine-associated CD4 TCRs, and dominant responses were seen in regions 160-218 and 743-854. Participants were mostly white British and included more females than males, and it was suggested by the authors that clonal diversity may have been underestimated. A significant rise in spike-specific TCR breadth and depth was observed after two AZD1222 doses relative to day 0 and relative to MenACWY recipients.

Comment on this clone: Its antigen is still unknown. Within one base of it there is no much larger clone, and no base qualities were kept.

What this sample's time point label stands for: about 28 days (+/-7) after the second vaccine dose. AZD1222 recipients given second doses at about 4 weeks or at about 12 weeks were pooled, since spike-specific TCR depth and breadth were not found to differ between the two schedules. Vaccinee samples came from UK trials COV001 and COV002, including a single-blind randomized controlled phase 2/3 trial of AZD1222 (ChAdOx1 nCoV-19) in healthy adults. Trial participant PBMC samples were collected at day 0 and day 28 after the second dose for TCRbeta chain sequencing. CDR1 and CDR2, per the germline V gene (reference sequence), are LGHDT and YNNKEL. The CDR3 runs 15 amino acids, cysteine and phenylalanine included. CDR3 DNA only is kept here, 45 bases in frame from base 1. A distance of 19 bases separates the germline ends of V and J, which lose 0 bases and 11 bases respectively. The CDR3 regions of human TCRbeta chains were analyzed by immunosequencing. The authors' pipeline ran thus. TCRs in the repertoires were compared against a reference library of SARS-CoV-2-specific TCRs that had been generated with the MIRA antigen-specificity platform. Breadth was defined as the fraction of unique TCRs that were SARS-CoV-2-associated, and depth was defined as the fraction of total T cells that were SARS-CoV-2-associated. Each spike-specific TCR was assigned to its reactive spike region and to a CD4 or CD8 class using the MIRA data. Log10-transformed breadth and depth values were compared by one-way ANOVA with Sidak's multiple comparisons tests. This immuneACCESS table, as held by TCRdb, lists in-frame sequences with V and J called but not all clones. Of the missing ones, under half trace to an unresolved V gene in checked studies; the others have no known cause. D and trimming were read from the DNA, whereas the V and J calls and clone size are those reported in that table. This sample gives over 100,000 clones in total; about 90% of them show up just once. The top ten constitute roughly 4.4% of the sample.

The receptor comes from an adult who received the AZD1222 COVID-19 vaccine. This sample comprised peripheral blood, obtained 28 days after the second AZD1222 dose. The chain joins TRBV3-1 (or the pseudogene TRBV3-2) to TRBJ1-1, with the D gene not confidently named. The DNA sequence is as follows: TGTGCCAGCAGCCAAGATCTAGTTACAGTTCGTGGGGCTTTCTTT. The resulting protein is CASSQDLVTVRGAFF.